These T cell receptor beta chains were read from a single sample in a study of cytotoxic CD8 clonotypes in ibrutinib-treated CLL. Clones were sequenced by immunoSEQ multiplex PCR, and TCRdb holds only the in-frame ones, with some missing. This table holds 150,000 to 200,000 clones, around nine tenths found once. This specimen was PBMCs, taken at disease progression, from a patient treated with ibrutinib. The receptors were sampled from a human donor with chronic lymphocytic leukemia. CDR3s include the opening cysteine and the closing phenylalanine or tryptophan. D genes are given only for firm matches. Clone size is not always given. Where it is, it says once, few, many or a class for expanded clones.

TGTGCCTGCGGGACTAGCGGGAGTAAAACGGAGACCCAGTACTTC	CACGTSGSKTETQYF	TRBD2	TRBV30	TRBJ2-5	.
TGTGCCAGCAGTGAAAAGGGACAGGGACATGAAAAACTGTTTTTT	CASSEKGQGHEKLFF	TRBD1	TRBV6-1	TRBJ1-4	.
TGTGCCAGCAGCTTTGCCAGCGAGCAGTACTTC	CASSFASEQYF	.	TRBV12-1	TRBJ2-7	.
TGCAGCGCTGTACTAGCGGGAGCACAAAATACGCAGTATTTT	CSAVLAGAQNTQYF	TRBD2	TRBV29-1	TRBJ2-3	.
TGTGCCAGCAGCGCCTTCGGCCCGCTGGGAGGAAACACCATATATTTT	CASSAFGPLGGNTIYF	.	TRBV7-2	TRBJ1-3	.
TGTGCCAGCAGCTTAGAGGCGGGAGACGGCGGGGAGCTGTTTTTT	CASSLEAGDGGELFF	TRBD2	TRBV11-3	TRBJ2-2	.
TGTGCCAGCAGTGTGACGGGACCGGGGAACACTGAAGCTTTCTTT	CASSVTGPGNTEAFF	.	TRBV6-1	TRBJ1-1	.
TGTGCCAGCAACGGGGACAGGGGTCGACTGTTTTTT	CASNGDRGRLFF	TRBD1	TRBV2	TRBJ1-4	.
TGCGCCAGCAGCTTTTCTCGTGGAGATGAAAAACTGTTTTTT	CASSFSRGDEKLFF	.	TRBV5-1	TRBJ1-4	.
TGCGCCAGCAGCACTGGACTAGCGGGAAGCACAGATACGCAGTATTTT	CASSTGLAGSTDTQYF	TRBD2	TRBV5-1	TRBJ2-3	.
TGTGCCAGCACTCCCCGGGACCGAAGGGACGAGCAGTACTTC	CASTPRDRRDEQYF	.	TRBV6-1	TRBJ2-7	.
TGCGCCAGCAGCTCGAATACCTACGAGCAGTACTTC	CASSSNTYEQYF	.	TRBV5-1	TRBJ2-7	.
TGTGCCAGTAGTATAGTGGGCGGAGACTATGGCTACACCTTC	CASSIVGGDYGYTF	.	TRBV19	TRBJ1-2	once
TGTGCCAGCAGCTTTGGTGGGCAGGGTGAAAACACCATATATTTT	CASSFGGQGENTIYF	.	TRBV5-5	TRBJ1-3	.
TGTGCCAGCAGCCCTCAAGGGCTTAATGAAAAACTGTTTTTT	CASSPQGLNEKLFF	.	TRBV7-2	TRBJ1-4	.
TGTGCCATCCAAGCCCGAGCGGGAGGAAATGAGCAGTTCTTC	CAIQARAGGNEQFF	TRBD2	TRBV10-3	TRBJ2-1	.
TGTGCCAGTAGGAGGACACAGGGGGTGAGAGAGCAGTACTTC	CASRRTQGVREQYF	TRBD1	TRBV19	TRBJ2-7	.
TGTGCCAGCAGCTTAGGGCTAGCGGGGATCCAAGAGACCCAGTACTTC	CASSLGLAGIQETQYF	TRBD2	TRBV7-9	TRBJ2-5	.
TGTGCCAGCAGCTCCGGACTAGCGGCTCAGACGCAGTATTTT	CASSSGLAAQTQYF	TRBD2	TRBV7-2	TRBJ2-3	.
TGTGCCAGCAGTGAAGGGACTAGCGGAGCGGGGACAGATACGCAGTATTTT	CASSEGTSGAGTDTQYF	TRBD2	TRBV2	TRBJ2-3	.
TGCGCCAGCAGTCCACTCGGGACAAGTCAGGAGACCCAGTACTTC	CASSPLGTSQETQYF	.	TRBV5-1	TRBJ2-5	.
TGCGCCAGCAGTCGGCGGGAGGGAAGCACAGATACGCAGTATTTT	CASSRREGSTDTQYF	TRBD2	TRBV4-1	TRBJ2-3	.
TGTGCCAGTAGTATAGGCCCGGGACAGACATACTATGGCTACACCTTC	CASSIGPGQTYYGYTF	TRBD1	TRBV19	TRBJ1-2	once
TGTGCCAGCAGTTACTCTGGACGCGTTATGAAACTGTTTTTT	CASSYSGRVMKLFF	.	TRBV6-5	TRBJ1-4	.
TGTGCCAGCAGCCCCCGGGCGGCGGGAAACACCATATATTTT	CASSPRAAGNTIYF	.	TRBV14	TRBJ1-3	few
TGTGCCAGCAGCCCGGGGACAGGGTTCACCGGGGAGCTGTTTTTT	CASSPGTGFTGELFF	TRBD1	TRBV7-9	TRBJ2-2	.
TGTGCCAGCAGTTTCCACAAAGAGGCGGGAGAAGTTGAAAAACTGTTTTTT	CASSFHKEAGEVEKLFF	.	TRBV28	TRBJ1-4	.
TGTGCCAGCAGCTTGGAAGGACAGCTTAGTGAAAAACTGTTTTTT	CASSLEGQLSEKLFF	.	TRBV5-4	TRBJ1-4	.
TGTGCCAGCAGCTTACGGGCAAGGGCCCCATATGGCTACACCTTC	CASSLRARAPYGYTF	.	TRBV7-9	TRBJ1-2	.
TGTGCCAGCAGCCAAGATCTGGTGATGAACACTGAAGCTTTCTTT	CASSQDLVMNTEAFF	.	TRBV14	TRBJ1-1	.
TGCGCCAGCAGCGGGGGTGGGACAGGATACGGCGGCTACACCTTC	CASSGGGTGYGGYTF	TRBD1	TRBV5-1	TRBJ1-2	.
TGTGCCAGCAGTCGAAATGAGCAGTTCTTC	CASSRNEQFF	.	TRBV28	TRBJ2-1	.
TGTGCCAGTAGTATGGACAGATCTAGATCCTACGAGCAGTACTTC	CASSMDRSRSYEQYF	.	TRBV19	TRBJ2-7	once
TGTGCCAGCAGTTTGGGACTAGCGGGAGGGCGGTCAGAGACCCAGTACTTC	CASSLGLAGGRSETQYF	TRBD2	TRBV27	TRBJ2-5	.
TGCGCCAGCAGCTTGACCCACAGCTACGAGCAGTACTTC	CASSLTHSYEQYF	.	TRBV5-1	TRBJ2-7	.